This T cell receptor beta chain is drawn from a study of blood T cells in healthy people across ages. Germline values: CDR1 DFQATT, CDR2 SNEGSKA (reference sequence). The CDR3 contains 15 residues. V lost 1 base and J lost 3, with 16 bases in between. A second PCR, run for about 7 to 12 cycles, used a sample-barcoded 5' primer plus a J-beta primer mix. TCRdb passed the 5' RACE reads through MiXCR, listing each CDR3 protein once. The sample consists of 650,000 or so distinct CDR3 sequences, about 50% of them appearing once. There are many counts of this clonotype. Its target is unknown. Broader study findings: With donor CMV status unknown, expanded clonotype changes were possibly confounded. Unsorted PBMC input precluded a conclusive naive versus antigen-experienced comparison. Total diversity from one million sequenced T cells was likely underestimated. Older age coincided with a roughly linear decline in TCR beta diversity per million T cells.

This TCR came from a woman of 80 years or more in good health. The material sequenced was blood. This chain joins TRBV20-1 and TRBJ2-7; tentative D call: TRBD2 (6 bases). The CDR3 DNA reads TGCAGTGCTAGAGGGAGAGGCGGGACCAGCTACGAGCAGTACTTC. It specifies CSARGRGGTSYEQYF.